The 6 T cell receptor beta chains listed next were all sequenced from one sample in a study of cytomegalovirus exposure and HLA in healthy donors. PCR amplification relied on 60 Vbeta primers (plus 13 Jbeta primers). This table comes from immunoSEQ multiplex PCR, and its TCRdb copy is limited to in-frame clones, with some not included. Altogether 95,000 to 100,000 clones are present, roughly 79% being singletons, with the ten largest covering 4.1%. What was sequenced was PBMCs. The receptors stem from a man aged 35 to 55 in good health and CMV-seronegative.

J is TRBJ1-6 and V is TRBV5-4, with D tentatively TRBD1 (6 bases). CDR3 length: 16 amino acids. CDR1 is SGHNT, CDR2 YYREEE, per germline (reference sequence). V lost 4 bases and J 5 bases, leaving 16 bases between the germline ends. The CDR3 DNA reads TGTGCCAGCAGCCAGGGGAGGGTTCCAAATAATTCACCCCTCCACTTT. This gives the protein CASSQGRVPNNSPLHF.

This chain's CDR3 is CASGRLAGAIQETQYF. The DNA for the CDR3 is TGTGCCTCCGGAAGACTAGCGGGGGCCATCCAAGAGACCCAGTACTTC. The V call is TRBV7-6, the J call TRBJ2-5; 12 bases fit TRBD2. V lost 11 bases, J lost 1 base, and 11 bases stayed unmatched. Germline V gene data show CDR1 as SGHVS and CDR2 as FNYEAQ. The CDR3 is made up of 16 amino acids.

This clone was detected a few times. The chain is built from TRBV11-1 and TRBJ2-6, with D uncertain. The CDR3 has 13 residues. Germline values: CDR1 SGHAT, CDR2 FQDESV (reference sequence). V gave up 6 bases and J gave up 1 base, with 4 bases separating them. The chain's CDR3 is CASSHSGANVLTF. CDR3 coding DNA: TGTGCCAGCAGTCATTCTGGGGCCAACGTCCTGACTTTC.

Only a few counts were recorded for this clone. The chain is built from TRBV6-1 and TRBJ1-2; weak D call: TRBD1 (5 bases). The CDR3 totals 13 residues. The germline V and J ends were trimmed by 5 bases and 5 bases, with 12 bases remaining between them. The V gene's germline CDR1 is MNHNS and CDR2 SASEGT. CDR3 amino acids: CASSLTENYGYTF. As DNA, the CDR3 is TGTGCCAGCAGTCTGACAGAAAATTATGGCTACACCTTC.

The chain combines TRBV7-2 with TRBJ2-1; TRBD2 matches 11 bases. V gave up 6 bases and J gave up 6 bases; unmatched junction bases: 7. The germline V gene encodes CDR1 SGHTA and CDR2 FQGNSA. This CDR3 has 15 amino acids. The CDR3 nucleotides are TGTGCCAGCAGTCCCGGGACTAGCGGACTCAATGAGCAGTTCTTC. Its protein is CASSPGTSGLNEQFF.

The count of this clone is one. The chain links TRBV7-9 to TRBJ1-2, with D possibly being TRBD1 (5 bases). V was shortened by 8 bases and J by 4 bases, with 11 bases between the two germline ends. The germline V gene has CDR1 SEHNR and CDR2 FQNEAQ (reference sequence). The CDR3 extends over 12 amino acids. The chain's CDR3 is CASSTGPYGYTF. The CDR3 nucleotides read TGTGCCAGCTCAACAGGACCCTATGGCTACACCTTC.